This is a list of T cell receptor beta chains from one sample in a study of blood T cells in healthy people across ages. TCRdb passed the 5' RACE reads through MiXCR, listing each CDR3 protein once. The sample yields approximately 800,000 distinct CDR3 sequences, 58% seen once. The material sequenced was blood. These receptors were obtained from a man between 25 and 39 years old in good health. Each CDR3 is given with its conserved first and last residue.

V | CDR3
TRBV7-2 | CASTPSGQGEGYTF
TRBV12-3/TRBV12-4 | CASSTERGRTEAFF
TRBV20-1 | CSARAQQSSTDTQYF
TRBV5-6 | CASSLQGQGGTQYF
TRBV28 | CASSPPFSLVYGYTF
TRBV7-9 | CASSLGPGDTQYF
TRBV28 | CASSFGREDQETQYF
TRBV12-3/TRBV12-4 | CASTLRGDPKNIQYF
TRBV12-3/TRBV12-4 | CATRPNSLQETQYF
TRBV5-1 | CASRGWTSSQETQYF
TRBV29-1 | CSVDKRFTVRGRGLGDTQYF
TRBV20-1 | CSARKAGGTDTQYF
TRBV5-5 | CASSPGTSYETQYF
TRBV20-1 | CSARDPRGGPSYEQYF
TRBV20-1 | CSASKGNEKLFF
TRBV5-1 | CASSRIARSYQETQYF
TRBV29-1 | CSVEVAYNEQFF
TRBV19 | CASSIVASGGADTQYF
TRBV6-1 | CASSEGLTGRTYEQYF
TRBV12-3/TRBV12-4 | CASSKGHSNYGYTF
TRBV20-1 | CSAPDRVGQPQHF
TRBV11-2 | CASSLIGGVGSPLHF
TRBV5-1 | CASSLAGMIVGSYEQYF
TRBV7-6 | CASSTGLVQETQYF
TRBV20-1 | CSAPGLAGGTQYF
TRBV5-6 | CASSPAAEEETQYF
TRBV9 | CASSVGGGTIYNEQFF
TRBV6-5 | CASSSSMPGANVLTF
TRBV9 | CASSVDPDNSYEQYF
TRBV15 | CATSRAKGGYEKLFF
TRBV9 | CASSVAGQTYEQFF
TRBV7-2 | CASSSSSAQYF
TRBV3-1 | CASSPPSAANNEQFF
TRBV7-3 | CASRTTRKETQYF
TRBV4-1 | CASSQVGDRGNQPQHF
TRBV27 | CASSWGQTYEQYF
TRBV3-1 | CASSQDWASTDTQYF
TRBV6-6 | CASSSGTGTYGYTF
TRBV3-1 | CASSQDPPESHGYTF
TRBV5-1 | CASSLNSSPREQYF
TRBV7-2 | CASSLPLASGETQFF
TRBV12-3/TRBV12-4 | CASRYGTLYGYTF
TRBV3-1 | CASNQERMGLGPNYEQYF
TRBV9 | CASSVGTGTRGPYEQYF
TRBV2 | CASKPSGGYTDTQYF